This is a list of T cell receptor beta chains from one sample in a study of T cell repertoires in cytomegalovirus infection. TCRdb recomputed calls from the reads with MiXCR, one row per CDR3 protein. Among some 940,000 distinct CDR3 sequences listed, approximately 32% were seen once. Antigens of these TCRs are unknown. Here the sequenced sample was cultured CD8+ T cells from PBMCs, taken from culture after CMV antigen stimulation. The receptors come from a human donor in good health (CMV status not recorded). Some clones in this sample may be carry-over from other donors' samples. Both conserved end residues are trimmed from each CDR3.

>TRBV6-2/TRBV6-3
ASSPSGGYNEQF
>TRBV7-2
ASSSRPYGYGYT
>TRBV2
ASSEEVFGTEAF
>TRBV6-1
ASRYKTGGTQETQY
>TRBV14
ASSQNLGQGLADTQY
>TRBV7-3
ASSLGPSGGAKDTQY
>TRBV19
ATYGQGVTVRYGYT
>TRBV14
ASSQNGGPKAF
>TRBV7-6
ASSFDPRRVYEQY
>TRBV24-1
ATTGLAGVQDTQY
>TRBV4-1
ASSQDVSGGYEQY
>TRBV6-6
ASADRVSGYGYT
>TRBV6-5
ASSYREGGDNEQF
>TRBV6-5
ASSSNPGMITYEQY
>TRBV7-9
ASSPSGRGSYNEQF
>TRBV10-3
AISDYNPGQRSNYGYT
>TRBV12-3/TRBV12-4
ASSPGRFNQPQH
>TRBV12-3/TRBV12-4
ASTPEGYTGELF
>TRBV7-2
ASSLRTSGGPYSNTDTQY
>TRBV7-9
ASSPEPANTGELF
>TRBV10-3
AISDHPRGSTALH
>TRBV12-3/TRBV12-4
ASSYTGLPNTGELF
>TRBV6-1
ASSPDFRTGFYGYT
>TRBV10-3
AISEGGGKHNEQF
>TRBV6-5
ASSYAGVGEQF
>TRBV7-9
ASSFPRTTNEKLF
>TRBV12-5
ASGLGRTQDEQY
>TRBV19
ASSINSYGYT
>TRBV28
ASSPRLAGGIDPYNEQF
>TRBV4-2
ASGNNRDSPLH
>TRBV4-2
ASSQGTSRGDTQY
>TRBV7-9
ASSPVAGNEQY
>TRBV5-8
ASSTGQAATDTQY
>TRBV7-9
ASSLVRRVNTEAF
>TRBV4-1
ASSLAKSGVSTDTQY
>TRBV7-2
ASSSDRGLDTQY
>TRBV7-6
ASSSPGGVGAF
>TRBV27
ASSLVRNQPQH
>TRBV4-2
ASSQTQNTEAF
>TRBV7-2
ASSFQGLDSPLH
>TRBV6-5
ASSYAVKSYNEQF
>TRBV7-9
ASSPFGEETQY
>TRBV19
ASSIYDGGRRETQY
>TRBV12-3/TRBV12-4
ASTPGPTLDYGYT
>TRBV5-4
ASSLKRERPYNEQF
>TRBV7-6
ASSLEQSGNTIY
>TRBV9
ASSVTSGGRDTQY
>TRBV2
ASNPGRNYNEQF
>TRBV29-1
SVEEKGVNYGYT
>TRBV7-8
ASRKSGGKTQY
>TRBV15
ATSVAGDTDTQY
>TRBV20-1
SAREDREAYGYT
>TRBV27
ASSFGDRGTDTQY
>TRBV7-2
ASSLGHPGELF
>TRBV9
ASSDEGASSGNTIY
>TRBV10-3
AISGVDPRSSYEQY
>TRBV4-3
ASSPRRADTYNEQF